A selection of T cell receptor beta chains follows, all from one sample in a study of cytomegalovirus exposure and HLA in healthy donors. Libraries were prepared by immunoSEQ multiplex PCR; TCRdb keeps only in-frame clonotypes and omits some of them. The sample has 150,000 to 200,000 clones, 75% to 85% seen once. Material: PBMCs. Receptor source: a woman aged 45-59 years in good health and CMV-seronegative. Both conserved end residues are part of each CDR3. Fields, in order: V gene, D gene, J gene, clone size, CDR3 DNA, CDR3 protein. The D gene is left open where the match is weak. Some rows mark clone size as missing; the rest say once, few, many or name a class of expanded clone.

>TRBV5-1|TRBD1|TRBJ2-7|-
TGCGCCAGCAGCGATACCGGGACAGGGGCCCACGAGCAGTACTTC
CASSDTGTGAHEQYF
>TRBV7-2|-|TRBJ1-2|-
TGTGCCAGCAGCTTAGAGGGAGGGCATGGCTACACCTTC
CASSLEGGHGYTF
>TRBV15|-|TRBJ2-3|-
TGTGCCACCAGCAGAGGAGGGTCGGCAGATACGCAGTATTTT
CATSRGGSADTQYF
>TRBV5-1|-|TRBJ1-4|-
TGCGCCAGCAGCTCAGGGAGGGGAGCTACAACTAATGAAAAACTGTTTTTT
CASSSGRGATTNEKLFF
>TRBV9|TRBD2|TRBJ2-3|few
TGTGCCAGCAGCGTAGGGTCGGGGGGAGGCACAGATACGCAGTATTTT
CASSVGSGGGTDTQYF
>TRBV6-6|-|TRBJ2-2|-
TGTGCCAGCAGTTTGCAGACAGGCTCCGGGGAGCTGTTTTTT
CASSLQTGSGELFF
>TRBV7-2|TRBD2|TRBJ2-7|-
TGTGCCAGCAGCTCCCCTGGGGCGGGGGATGAGCAGTACTTC
CASSSPGAGDEQYF
>TRBV9|TRBD2|TRBJ2-1|-
TGTGCCAGCTCGATAGCGGGGCGGAGTGAGCAGTTCTTC
CASSIAGRSEQFF
>TRBV7-9|TRBD1|TRBJ2-7|-
TGTTCCAGCAGCTACACGGGACAGGGGGCAGGCCCCTACGAGCAGTACTTC
CSSSYTGQGAGPYEQYF
>TRBV6-6|-|TRBJ1-6|-
TGTGCCAGCAGTTACCCGGGGCGGGGGGATAATTCACCCCTCCACTTT
CASSYPGRGDNSPLHF
>TRBV19|TRBD1|TRBJ2-1|-
TGTGCCAGTAGTAAGGGGGCACCCTACAATGAGCAGTTCTTC
CASSKGAPYNEQFF
>TRBV5-8|TRBD2|TRBJ2-3|once
TGTGCCAGCAGCTTGGCCGCGACTAGCGGTACTAGCACAGATACGCAGTATTTT
CASSLAATSGTSTDTQYF
>TRBV4-1|TRBD1|TRBJ2-2|-
TGCGCCAGCAGCCCCGACAGGGGGAACACCGGGGAGCTGTTTTTT
CASSPDRGNTGELFF
>TRBV7-9|-|TRBJ2-7|few
TGTTCCAGCAGCTACAGGGCCGGGCGGGAGTTGGCCTCCGACGAGCAGTACTTC
CSSSYRAGRELASDEQYF
>TRBV29-1|-|TRBJ2-2|few
TGCAGCGTTGTTCTCCCACATGAGGACGGGGAGCTGTTTTTT
CSVVLPHEDGELFF
>TRBV9|-|TRBJ2-3|-
TGTGCCAGCAGCGTAGATCTGGGCCTGGGCACAGATACGCAGTATTTT
CASSVDLGLGTDTQYF
>TRBV29-1|TRBD2|TRBJ2-3|-
TGCAGCGTCCTTCCTAGCGGGGCCACAGATACGCAGTATTTT
CSVLPSGATDTQYF
>TRBV9|TRBD2|TRBJ2-1|-
TGTGCCAGCAGCGTACAAGCGGGAGTTGAGCAGTTCTTC
CASSVQAGVEQFF
>TRBV9|TRBD1|TRBJ1-3|once
TGTGCCAGCAGCGCCCCCGGGACAGGGGTATTAAACACCATATATTTT
CASSAPGTGVLNTIYF
>TRBV11-2|-|TRBJ1-3|once
TGTGCCAGCAGCTTTGGAGCGTGGGGGCAGCCTGGAAACACCATATATTTT
CASSFGAWGQPGNTIYF
>TRBV28|-|TRBJ2-5|-
TGTGCCAGCAGACCCTCCAAAGGGGGGGGAGAGACCCAGTACTTC
CASRPSKGGGETQYF
>TRBV5-6|-|TRBJ2-7|-
TGTGCCAGCAGCTCGGGGACTGGGATCTACGAGCAGTACTTC
CASSSGTGIYEQYF
>TRBV27|-|TRBJ2-7|-
TGTGCCAGCAGTTTAACCTATCGGGTAAGCGGCGAGCAGTACTTC
CASSLTYRVSGEQYF
>TRBV29-1|-|TRBJ1-3|-
TGCAGCGCCCGAGGAACGGTGGCGTCTGGAAACACCATATATTTT
CSARGTVASGNTIYF
>TRBV27|-|TRBJ1-1|-
TGTGCCAGCAGTCCGTTCAGTTTTACTGAAGCTTTCTTT
CASSPFSFTEAFF
>TRBV14|-|TRBJ2-1|-
TGTGCCAGCAGCCAAGGGCCGGGACTCACCTCCAATGAGCAGTTCTTC
CASSQGPGLTSNEQFF
>TRBV7-2|-|TRBJ2-1|-
TGTGCCAGCAGCTTGGATCCAGGGGTTTCTGAGCAGTTCTTC
CASSLDPGVSEQFF
>TRBV14|TRBD1|TRBJ2-1|-
TGTGCCAGCAGCCAAGAGTTGGGCAGGGGGAACAATGAGCAGTTCTTC
CASSQELGRGNNEQFF
>TRBV6-5|TRBD2|TRBJ2-7|-
TGTGCCAGCGGGAGGGCCAACTACGAGCAGTACTTC
CASGRANYEQYF
>TRBV4-3|-|TRBJ1-4|-
TGCGCCAGCAGCCAACAACAAGCGGAGGGTAATGAAAAACTGTTTTTT
CASSQQQAEGNEKLFF
>TRBV30|TRBD2|TRBJ2-7|-
TGTGCCTGGAGTCCCATCGGGGCGGGGGGGACCTACGAGCAGTACTTC
CAWSPIGAGGTYEQYF
>TRBV28|TRBD1|TRBJ1-2|-
TGTGCCAGCAGTTCTACAGGGGAAGCACATGGCTACACCTTC
CASSSTGEAHGYTF
>TRBV27|-|TRBJ1-5|-
TGTGCCAGCAGTCCCGGGTATAGCAATCAGCCCCAGCATTTT
CASSPGYSNQPQHF
>TRBV19|TRBD2|TRBJ2-1|-
TGTGCCAGTACCCTCAACCGCGGGACTAGTCTGAATGAGCAGTTCTTC
CASTLNRGTSLNEQFF
>TRBV9|TRBD1|TRBJ2-7|once
TGTGCCAGCAGCGTAGCTGGGGACAGTCGGAGCTCCTACGAGCAGTACTTC
CASSVAGDSRSSYEQYF
>TRBV7-2|TRBD2|TRBJ2-1|-
TGTGCCAGCACCTCCCTAGCGGGGGGGCCAGGTGAGCAGTTCTTC
CASTSLAGGPGEQFF
>TRBV5-1|TRBD2|TRBJ2-7|few
TGCGCCAGCAGCTTCTCTAGCGGGGGGCACTCCTACGAGCAGTACTTC
CASSFSSGGHSYEQYF
>TRBV5-1|-|TRBJ1-4|-
TGCGCCAGCACCCGGGGGGACGGCAATGAAAAACTGTTTTTT
CASTRGDGNEKLFF
>TRBV19|TRBD1|TRBJ2-6|-
TGTGCCAGTAGTGTCTTCGGGACAGGGGGAACTGGGGCCAACGTCCTGACTTTC
CASSVFGTGGTGANVLTF
>TRBV28|-|TRBJ2-1|-
TGTGCCAGCGGGGCGGCATCCTACAATGAGCAGTTCTTC
CASGAASYNEQFF
>TRBV11-2|TRBD1|TRBJ1-6|few
TGTGCCAGCAGCTGGACAGGAAGCTCCTATAATTCACCCCTCCACTTT
CASSWTGSSYNSPLHF
>TRBV6-1|-|TRBJ2-7|-
TGTGCCAGCAGTGAAGGGCTGCATACCACCTACGAGCAGTACTTC
CASSEGLHTTYEQYF
>TRBV10-3|TRBD2|TRBJ2-5|-
TGTGCCATCAGTGAGTCGCTAGCGGGCGGGGAGACCCAGTACTTC
CAISESLAGGETQYF
>TRBV18|TRBD1|TRBJ1-1|-
TGTGCCAGCTCACCCACAGGGGTCCGAAACACTGAAGCTTTCTTT
CASSPTGVRNTEAFF